This is a list of T cell receptor beta chains from one sample in a study of beta chain features in type 1 diabetes. TCRdb's table, derived via immunoSEQ multiplex PCR, lists solely in-frame clones and lacks some. Found here are over 120,000 clones, about a tenth of them singletons; the top ten hold around 0.68%. Sequencing was performed on central memory CD4+ T cells from blood. All receptors derive from a man younger than 35 in good health. Both conserved end residues are part of each CDR3. The D gene is left open where the match is weak. Some rows mark clone size as missing; the rest say once, few, many or name a class of expanded clone.

DNA: TGTGCCAGCAGCTTAGTCCCCGGGGGCGGGGAGCTGTTTTTT
CDR3: CASSLVPGGGELFF
J: TRBJ2-2
V: TRBV7-2
length: 14
size: NA
D: NA

DNA: TGTGCCAGCAGTTTTTGGCACAGTAACAATGAGCAGTTCTTC
CDR3: CASSFWHSNNEQFF
J: TRBJ2-1
V: TRBV27
length: 14
size: NA
D: NA

DNA: TGTGCCAGCAGCGCCCAGGGGACAGGGTTCCACGAGCAGTACTTC
CDR3: CASSAQGTGFHEQYF
J: TRBJ2-7
V: TRBV7-9
length: 15
size: NA
D: TRBD1

DNA: TGTGCCTGGAGGGGACTAAAGAGCTCTGGGGCCAACGTCCTGACTTTC
CDR3: CAWRGLKSSGANVLTF
J: TRBJ2-6
V: TRBV30
length: 16
size: NA
D: TRBD2

DNA: TGTGCCAGCAGCCCCCGGGGATGGGGATACACTGAAGCTTTCTTT
CDR3: CASSPRGWGYTEAFF
J: TRBJ1-1
V: TRBV9
length: 15
size: NA
D: NA

DNA: TGCGCCAGCAAGGCAGGGGGCACCGGGGAGCTGTTTTTT
CDR3: CASKAGGTGELFF
J: TRBJ2-2
V: TRBV10-2
length: 13
size: NA
D: TRBD1

DNA: TGTGCCAGCAGCTCTTTGACAGCTGGGGCCAACGTCCTGACTTTC
CDR3: CASSSLTAGANVLTF
J: TRBJ2-6
V: TRBV7-3
length: 15
size: NA
D: NA

DNA: TGTGCCAGCAGCGTAGGGCCTACAGATACGCAGTATTTT
CDR3: CASSVGPTDTQYF
J: TRBJ2-3
V: TRBV9
length: 13
size: few
D: NA

DNA: TGTGCCAGCAGCTTCCCCGCTAACTATGGCTACACCTTC
CDR3: CASSFPANYGYTF
J: TRBJ1-2
V: TRBV7-2
length: 13
size: few
D: NA

DNA: TGTGCCAGCAGTTTATCGACAGGGGGGAACACCGGGGAGCTGTTTTTT
CDR3: CASSLSTGGNTGELFF
J: TRBJ2-2
V: TRBV28
length: 16
size: NA
D: TRBD1

DNA: TGTGCCAGCTCACCCATGGGCCAGGGAAATGAAAAACTGTTTTTT
CDR3: CASSPMGQGNEKLFF
J: TRBJ1-4
V: TRBV18
length: 15
size: once
D: NA

DNA: TGCGCCAGCAGCTTGGCGGGGGCTGGGGCCAACGTCCTGACTTTC
CDR3: CASSLAGAGANVLTF
J: TRBJ2-6
V: TRBV5-1
length: 15
size: many
D: NA

DNA: TGTGCCAGCAGTGATATGGGAGAATACGAGCAGTACTTC
CDR3: CASSDMGEYEQYF
J: TRBJ2-7
V: TRBV25-1
length: 13
size: NA
D: NA

DNA: TGTGCCAGCAGCTTTGGAACAGGGGACCCCTACGAGCAGTACTTC
CDR3: CASSFGTGDPYEQYF
J: TRBJ2-7
V: TRBV11-2
length: 15
size: few
D: TRBD1

DNA: TGTGCCAGCAGCGTAGCCCCCACAGACAACTATGGCTACACCTTC
CDR3: CASSVAPTDNYGYTF
J: TRBJ1-2
V: TRBV9
length: 15
size: NA
D: NA

DNA: TGTGCCAGCAGTATCGGACAGAATCAAGAGACCCAGTACTTC
CDR3: CASSIGQNQETQYF
J: TRBJ2-5
V: TRBV27
length: 14
size: few
D: NA

DNA: TGTGCCAGCAGCTTAGCCCCCCAGGGGGAGACCCAGTACTTC
CDR3: CASSLAPQGETQYF
J: TRBJ2-5
V: TRBV11-2
length: 14
size: NA
D: NA